This T cell receptor (beta chain) was found in a study of OX40 agonist ivuxolimab in advanced cancers. Study-level information: The study treated patients with ivuxolimab, an agonistic anti-OX40 (CD134) antibody. At just under 85% male, the cohort had a mean age of about 60 years, ranging from about 23 to 79. Dose-escalation patients were diagnosed with hepatocellular carcinoma, melanoma, renal cell cancer or head and neck cancer.

The study, taken as a whole, reports: Expanded clones were, on average, more numerous among CD8+ T cells than CD4+.

CDR3 length: 14 amino acids. V was trimmed by 4 bases and J by 1 base, leaving 10 bases between them. Germline CDR1 MNHNY, CDR2 SVGAGI (reference sequence). As regards this clone: What it binds is not known.

Sequencing was performed with immunoSEQ multiplex PCR; in TCRdb, only in-frame clones are kept and a portion is missing. Of about 36,000 clones listed, just under 75% are singletons. Sequenced material: CD4+ or CD8+ T cells sorted from blood, taken in a trial of the OX40 agonist ivuxolimab. The chain combines TRBV6-6 with TRBJ1-2; D call uncertain. The TCR originated in an adult with an advanced solid tumor such as melanoma, head and neck, liver or kidney cancer. The chain's CDR3 is CASSSRHNNYGYTF. The CDR3 bases are TGTGCCAGCAGTTCCCGACATAATAACTATGGCTACACCTTC.